This T cell receptor (beta chain) was recovered during a study of shared clonotypes between healthy human individuals. Study results and limitations: Clonotypes shared by all four donors outscored non-shared clonotypes in generation probability.

CDR1 and CDR2 (germline): MNHEY, SVGAGI. V lost 7 bases and J lost 0, with 12 bases in between. The CDR3 covers 15 residues. The test was conducted at deep level. Template for every sorted-subset replicate PCR totaled about 200 ng DNA, 25,000 to 30,000 T cell genomes. Using immunoSEQ multiplex PCR, the repertoire was profiled, and TCRdb retains in-frame clones only, with some absent. The table has 760,000 or so clones, around 96% seen once. Naive CD8 cells were CD45RO-negative, positively selected for CCR7, excluding terminally differentiated effector memory CD45RA+ cells. Those who donated, Caucasian adults without exception, all lived in Nashville, Tennessee. This clone has just one count. What it binds is not known.

Source material: naive CD8+ T cells sorted from blood. The chain carries TRBV6-5 and TRBJ2-2; TRBD2 might be the D (6 bases). The source of this sequence is a man aged 25-40 years in good health. In nucleotides, the CDR3 is TGTGCCAGCACCGGGGGTCGGGCGAACACCGGGGAGCTGTTTTTT. It is translated as CASTGGRANTGELFF.